This TCR beta chain comes out of a study of beta chain features in type 1 diabetes. Every participating donor gave one draw, a heparinised blood sample averaging about 100 mL. Purity exceeded 95% in all sorted populations. The CDR3 is made up of 15 amino acids. Germline-derived CDR1 and CDR2 are SGDLS and YYNGEE. Trimming took 2 bases from V and 6 from J, leaving 12 bases between them. Sequenced material consisted of expressed TCRB transcripts (all of the isolated RNA was reverse transcribed). An average of about 3.5 million reads was obtained for naive, central memory and regulatory T cell samples. Repertoires were generated with immunoSEQ multiplex PCR, while TCRdb's copy carries only in-frame clones and drops some. The sample lists approximately 270,000 clones; roughly 13% were seen once. Broader study findings: TCRB CDR3s were moderately but significantly shorter in Type 1 diabetes patients in all four CD4+ subsets.

Regarding this clone: Its cognate antigen is unknown.

The sample comprised naive CD4+ T cells from blood. This receptor was taken from a man aged 25-45 years with type 1 diabetes. This rearrangement joins TRBV9 to TRBJ1-6, with unresolved D. The CDR3: CASSVSGEGNSPLHF. DNA of the CDR3: TGTGCCAGCAGCGTCTCGGGTGAGGGTAATTCACCCCTCCACTTT.